A single sample is the source of the 27 T cell receptor beta chains below, sequenced in a study of T cell responses to AZD1222 COVID-19 vaccine. Generated by immunoSEQ multiplex PCR, the TCRdb table keeps only in-frame clones and is missing some. This table holds 120,000 or so clones, 90% found once. Sample: peripheral blood, taken on day 0 of AZD1222 vaccination. These receptors were collected from an adult in good health.

The rearrangement uses TRBV28 and TRBJ1-1, with D unclear. CDR3 length equals 17 residues. Trimming left V 5 bases short and J 6 bases short, with 25 bases between. Germline CDR1 reads MDHEN; CDR2 reads SYDVKM. This CDR3 reads CASSRGSQLVVASEAFF. The CDR3 DNA reads TGTGCCAGCAGTAGAGGGTCCCAGTTGGTCGTTGCGTCTGAAGCTTTCTTT. Full variable domain (rest looked up from reference TRBV28 and TRBJ1-1): DVKVTQSSRYLVKRTGEKVFLECVQDMDHENMFWYRQDPGLGLRLIYFSYDVKMKEKGDIPEGYSVSREKKERFSLILESASTNQTSMYLCASSRGSQLVVASEAFFGQGTRLTVV.

The chain couples TRBV6-5 to TRBJ2-5, with D possibly matching TRBD2 (6 bases). The CDR3 is made up of 13 amino acids. The V end was cut by 0 bases, the J end by 5 bases, with 7 bases between. Germline V gives CDR1 MNHEY, CDR2 SVGAGI. The CDR3 is CASSYSRGETQYF. DNA of the CDR3: TGTGCCAGCAGTTACTCACGGGGGGAGACCCAGTACTTC.

The J gene is TRBJ1-5, the V gene TRBV9; D gene uncertain. This CDR3 has 11 residues. In germline, CDR1 is SGDLS, CDR2 YYNGEE. The ends were cut back, 7 bases at V and 6 bases at J, with 8 bases in the middle. The CDR3 coding sequence is TGTGCCAGCGGGATGGTTCAGCCCCAGCATTTT. As protein: CASGMVQPQHF.

The genes are TRBV9 and TRBJ1-1, with TRBD1 matching 12 bases. Unmatched junction bases numbered 3, after V lost 0 bases and J lost 6 bases. The CDR3 extends over 15 amino acids. Germline CDR1 reads SGDLS; CDR2 reads YYNGEE. CDR3 loop: CASSVAGTGGPEAFF. For the CDR3, the DNA is TGTGCCAGCAGCGTAGCTGGGACAGGGGGCCCTGAAGCTTTCTTT.

The rearrangement links TRBV12-3 or TRBV12-4 to TRBJ2-3; 9 nucleotides align to TRBD2. The CDR3 totals 13 residues. The ends lost 6 bases at V and 7 bases at J; junction bases unmatched: 5. CDR3 amino acids: CASSYSGSHTQYF. CDR3 bases: TGTGCCAGCAGCTATAGCGGGAGCCATACGCAGTATTTT.

The V call is TRBV19, the J call TRBJ1-2, with 9 bases fitting TRBD1. Germline-derived CDR1 and CDR2 are LNHDA and SQIVND (reference sequence). The CDR3 covers 14 residues. The J segment lost 4 bases and the V segment lost 5 bases, leaving 5 bases of the junction unmatched. The CDR3 reads CASSAPGQGYGYTF. The CDR3 DNA reads TGTGCCAGTAGTGCCCCGGGACAGGGCTATGGCTACACCTTC.

As DNA, the CDR3 is TGTGCCACGGGGGGACCTACTAGCGGGATCACAGATACGCAGTATTTT. This translates into CATGGPTSGITDTQYF. The chain uses TRBV10-3 and TRBJ2-3, with 10 positions matching TRBD2. The CDR3 sequence is 16 residues long. The junction had 12 bases not matched to a gene; V was cut back by 10 bases and J by 2 bases. Germline V gene data show CDR1 as ENHRY and CDR2 as SYGVKD.

The V and J genes are TRBV6-2 or TRBV6-3 and TRBJ2-2; maybe TRBD2 (6 bases). Looked up from germline, CDR1 is MNHEY and CDR2 is SVGEGT. V lost 1 base and J lost 4, with 16 bases in between. The CDR3 runs to 17 residues. CDR3 sequence (DNA): TGTGCCAGCAGTTACTTCGAAGGCGGGGCCGGCACCGGGGAGCTGTTTTTT. Amino acids: CASSYFEGGAGTGELFF.

The chain has TRBV5-1 and TRBJ1-3; 9 positions match TRBD1. The CDR3 extends over 15 amino acids. J lost 2 bases, V lost 4 bases, and 4 bases had no gene match. From germline, CDR1 is SGHRS and CDR2 YFSETQ. The CDR3 is CASSTGQGTGNTIYF. The CDR3 DNA is TGCGCCAGCAGCACGGGACAGGGAACTGGAAACACCATATATTTT.

This clone appeared a single time. This sequence joins TRBV7-8 and TRBJ2-7; D perhaps matches TRBD2 (5 bases). Germline assignment: CDR1 SGHVS and CDR2 FQNEAQ. Trimming shortened V by 1 base and J by 6 bases, and 13 bases separated the two germline ends. The length of the CDR3 is 14 residues. The CDR3 bases are TGTGCCAGCAGCTTAGTGGCTAGCTGGGGCGAGCAGTACTTC. Its translation is CASSLVASWGEQYF. The full variable domain, its missing parts supplied by reference TRBV7-8 and TRBJ2-7, is GAGVSQSPRYKVAKRGQDVALRCDPISGHVSLFWYQQALGQGPEFLTYFQNEAQLDKSGLPSDRFFAERPEGSVSTLKIQRTQQEDSAVYLCASSLVASWGEQYFGPGTRLTVT.

This sequence joins TRBV7-8 and TRBJ2-5; 8 bases are shared with TRBD1. The germline CDR1 and CDR2 sequences are SGHVS and FQNEAQ. After removal of 1 base from V and 7 bases from J, the junction contained 2 bases not matched to a gene. The CDR3 contains 13 residues. CDR3 DNA: TGTGCCAGCAGCTTAGGCGGACAGGGGACCCAGTACTTC. This encodes CASSLGGQGTQYF. The full variable domain, completed using reference TRBV7-8 and TRBJ2-5, is GAGVSQSPRYKVAKRGQDVALRCDPISGHVSLFWYQQALGQGPEFLTYFQNEAQLDKSGLPSDRFFAERPEGSVSTLKIQRTQQEDSAVYLCASSLGGQGTQYFGPGTRLLVL.

This clone was recorded once. The V and J genes are TRBV19 and TRBJ2-2; perhaps TRBD1 as D (5 bases). This CDR3 region has 18 residues. V lost 1 base, J lost 1 base, and 16 bases lay in between. Germline V gives CDR1 LNHDA, CDR2 SQIVND (reference sequence). CDR3 region: CASSIVGVATENTGELFF. CDR3 DNA: TGTGCCAGTAGTATAGTTGGTGTGGCGACAGAGAACACCGGGGAGCTGTTTTTT.

For the CDR3, the DNA is TGTGCCAGCAGGACAGGGGTCGGAAACACCATATATTTT. Protein product: CASRTGVGNTIYF. The chain joins TRBV2 to TRBJ1-3, with 8 bases fitting TRBD1. The CDR3 spans 13 residues. The V gene's germline CDR1 is SNHLY and CDR2 FYNNEI. V was pared by 6 bases and J by 4 bases, with 2 bases of the junction left unmatched.

The chain employs TRBV19 and TRBJ1-4; tentative D call: TRBD1 (5 bases). CDR3 length: 14 amino acids. Per germline, CDR1 LNHDA and CDR2 SQIVND (reference sequence). Trimming shortened V by 6 bases and J by 5 bases, and 13 bases separated the two germline ends. For the CDR3, the DNA is TGTGCCAGTAGCGTCGACAGACTGAATGAAAAACTGTTTTTT. It is translated as CASSVDRLNEKLFF.

V and J are TRBV9 and TRBJ2-7; D is perhaps TRBD1 or TRBD2 (5 bases each). CDR1 and CDR2 from the germline V gene are SGDLS and YYNGEE. This CDR3 has 15 residues. V was pared by 3 bases and J by 3 bases, with 16 bases between. The CDR3 region has the DNA TGTGCCAGCAGCGGGGACGCCTTTGGGGGCTACGAGCAGTACTTC. Protein: CASSGDAFGGYEQYF.

As concerns this clone: This sample includes further DNA sequences coding for the same CDR3. The chain combines TRBV5-1 with TRBJ2-1, with 8 nucleotides matching TRBD2. V was clipped by 3 bases and J by 2 bases; unmatched bases: 1. The CDR3 is made up of 14 amino acids. Germline V gives CDR1 SGHRS, CDR2 YFSETQ. CDR3 in DNA: TGCGCCAGCAGCTCAGCGGGGGCCTACAATGAGCAGTTCTTC. The encoded protein is CASSSAGAYNEQFF.

The V gene is TRBV19, the J gene TRBJ1-5; maybe TRBD1 (6 bases). V shed 5 bases and J shed 6 bases, with 14 bases lying between them. CDR1 and CDR2 from the germline V gene are LNHDA and SQIVND (reference sequence). This CDR3 is 14 amino acids long. The CDR3 region has the DNA TGTGCCAGTAGTTCCCGACAGGAGGCTCAGCCCCAGCATTTT. Its protein product is CASSSRQEAQPQHF.

This chain joins TRBV5-4 and TRBJ2-7; 7 bases map to TRBD2. CDR3 length equals 15 residues. Per germline, CDR1 SGHNT and CDR2 YYREEE (reference sequence). V lost 2 bases and J lost 3; bases outside the gene matches: 8. This chain's CDR3 is CASSFGGVGSYEQYF. CDR3 DNA: TGTGCCAGCAGCTTTGGGGGGGTAGGCAGCTACGAGCAGTACTTC.

This chain joins TRBV27 and TRBJ1-6; D possibly corresponds to TRBD1 (6 bases). The CDR3 sequence is 14 residues long. V was cut by 3 bases and J by 8 bases, with 11 bases left in between. Germline values: CDR1 MNHEY, CDR2 SMNVEV (reference sequence). CDR3 sequence reads: CASSFYRVDSPLHF. Here the CDR3 DNA reads TGTGCCAGCAGTTTTTACAGGGTGGATTCACCCCTCCACTTT.

The chain employs TRBV5-1 and TRBJ2-3, with D hard to call. CDR1 SGHRS and CDR2 YFSETQ come from the germline V gene. The CDR3 totals 12 residues. Trimming took 3 bases from V and 2 from J, leaving 4 bases between them. The CDR3 protein is CASSSLTDTQYF. CDR3 DNA sequence: TGCGCCAGCAGCTCTCTCACAGATACGCAGTATTTT. Variable domain in full (rest from reference TRBV5-1 and TRBJ2-3): KAGVTQTPRYLIKTRGQQVTLSCSPISGHRSVSWYQQTPGQGLQFLFEYFSETQRNKGNFPGRFSGRQFSNSRSEMNVSTLELGDSALYLCASSSLTDTQYFGPGTRLTVL.

J is TRBJ2-3 and V is TRBV28; tentative D call: TRBD2 (6 bases). Looked up from germline, CDR1 is MDHEN and CDR2 is SYDVKM. CDR3 length equals 16 residues. Trimming left V 3 bases short and J 0 bases short, with 13 bases between. The CDR3 sequence is CASSLILAASTDTQYF. In DNA form, the CDR3 reads TGTGCCAGCAGTTTGATTTTAGCGGCTAGCACAGATACGCAGTATTTT.

This chain links TRBV5-1 with TRBJ2-7; TRBD1 aligns across 8 bases. The V gene's germline CDR1 is SGHRS and CDR2 YFSETQ. With V trimmed by 3 bases and J by 4 bases, 6 bases remained unmatched. The length of the CDR3 is 14 residues. The CDR3 region has the DNA TGCGCCAGCAGCTCCACGGGACAGGATTACGAGCAGTACTTC. Translation gives CASSSTGQDYEQYF.

The chain carries TRBV28 and TRBJ2-2; D not certain. The CDR3 has 15 amino acids. The germline V and J ends were trimmed by 2 bases and 5 bases, with 12 bases remaining between them. Germline V CDR1 and CDR2: MDHEN, SYDVKM. The CDR3, as DNA: TGTGCCAGCAGTTTAACACGTGGTAGGACCGGGGAGCTGTTTTTT. This encodes CASSLTRGRTGELFF. Full variable domain (rest looked up from reference TRBV28 and TRBJ2-2): DVKVTQSSRYLVKRTGEKVFLECVQDMDHENMFWYRQDPGLGLRLIYFSYDVKMKEKGDIPEGYSVSREKKERFSLILESASTNQTSMYLCASSLTRGRTGELFFGEGSRLTVL.

The J gene is TRBJ2-4, the V gene TRBV6-5; D might be TRBD2 (5 bases). The germline CDR1 and CDR2 sequences are MNHEY and SVGAGI. The V end lost 4 bases, the J end lost 1 base, and 14 bases lay between the germline ends. The CDR3 extends over 16 amino acids. As DNA, the CDR3 is TGTGCCAGCAGTTCCCCCGGGATGGGGGCCAAAAACATTCAGTACTTC. Amino acid sequence: CASSSPGMGAKNIQYF.

The chain is built from TRBV9 and TRBJ1-1, with D perhaps TRBD1 (6 bases). The V gene's germline CDR1 is SGDLS and CDR2 YYNGEE. The CDR3 loop spans 15 amino acids. V lost 3 bases and J lost 0, with 12 bases in between. CDR3 residues: CASSGGTNMNTEAFF. DNA of the CDR3: TGTGCCAGCAGCGGAGGGACAAACATGAACACTGAAGCTTTCTTT.

This chain links TRBV7-2 with TRBJ2-1, with D possibly matching TRBD1 (6 bases). V shed 6 bases and J shed 1 base, with 10 bases lying between them. Germline V gene lookup returns CDR1 SGHTA and CDR2 FQGNSA. This CDR3 region has 14 residues. The CDR3 reads CASRGQISYNEQFF. DNA for the CDR3: TGTGCCAGCAGAGGACAGATTTCCTACAATGAGCAGTTCTTC.

The rearrangement uses TRBV6-5 and TRBJ2-7; 9 positions match TRBD1. The CDR3 runs to 13 residues. Germline V lookup: CDR1 MNHEY, CDR2 SVGAGI. The ends lost 7 bases at V and 2 bases at J; junction bases unmatched: 3. The DNA of the CDR3 is TGTGCCAGCAAGGGACAGGGTCCCTACGAGCAGTACTTC. This codes for CASKGQGPYEQYF.